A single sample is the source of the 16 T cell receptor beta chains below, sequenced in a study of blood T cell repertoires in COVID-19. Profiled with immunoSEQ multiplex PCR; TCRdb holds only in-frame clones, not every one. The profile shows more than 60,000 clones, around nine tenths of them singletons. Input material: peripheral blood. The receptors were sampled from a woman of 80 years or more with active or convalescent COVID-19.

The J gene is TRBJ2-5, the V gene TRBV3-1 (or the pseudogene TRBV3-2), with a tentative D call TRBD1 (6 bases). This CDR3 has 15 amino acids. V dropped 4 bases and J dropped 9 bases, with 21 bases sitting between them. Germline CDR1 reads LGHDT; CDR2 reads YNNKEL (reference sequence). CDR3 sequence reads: CASSPTGTSFVAQYF. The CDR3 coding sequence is TGTGCCAGCAGCCCAACAGGGACCTCTTTCGTCGCCCAGTACTTC.

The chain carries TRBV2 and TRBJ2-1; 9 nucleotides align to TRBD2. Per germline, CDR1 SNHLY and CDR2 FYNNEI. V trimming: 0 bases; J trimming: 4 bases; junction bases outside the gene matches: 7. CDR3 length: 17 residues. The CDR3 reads CASSEALLAGTYNEQFF. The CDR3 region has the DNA TGTGCCAGCAGTGAAGCGCTTCTAGCGGGGACTTACAATGAGCAGTTCTTC.

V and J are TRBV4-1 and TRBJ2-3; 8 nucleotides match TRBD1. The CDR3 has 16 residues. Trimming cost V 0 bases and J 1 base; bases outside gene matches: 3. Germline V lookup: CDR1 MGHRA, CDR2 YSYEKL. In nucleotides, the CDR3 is TGCGCCAGCAGCCAAGAACCGACAGGGGGCACAGATACGCAGTATTTT. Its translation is CASSQEPTGGTDTQYF.

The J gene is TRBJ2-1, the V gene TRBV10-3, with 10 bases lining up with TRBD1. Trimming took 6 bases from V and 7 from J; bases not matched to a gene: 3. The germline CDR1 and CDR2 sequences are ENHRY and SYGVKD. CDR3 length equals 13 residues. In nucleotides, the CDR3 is TGTGCCATCAGGACAGGGGGCTCGAATGAGCAGTTCTTC. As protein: CAIRTGGSNEQFF.

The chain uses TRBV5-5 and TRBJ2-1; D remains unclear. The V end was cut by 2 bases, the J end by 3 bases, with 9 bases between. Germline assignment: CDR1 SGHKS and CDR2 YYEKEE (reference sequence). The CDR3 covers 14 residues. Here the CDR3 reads CASSFRAVYNEQFF. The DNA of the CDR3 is TGTGCCAGCAGCTTCCGTGCAGTCTACAATGAGCAGTTCTTC.

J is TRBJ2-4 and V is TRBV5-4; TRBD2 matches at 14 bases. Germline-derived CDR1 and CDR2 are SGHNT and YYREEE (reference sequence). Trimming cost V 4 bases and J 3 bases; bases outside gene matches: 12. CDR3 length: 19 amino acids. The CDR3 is CASSAGLAGGGFGKNIQYF. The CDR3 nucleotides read TGTGCCAGCAGCGCCGGACTAGCGGGGGGCGGGTTCGGCAAAAACATTCAGTACTTC.

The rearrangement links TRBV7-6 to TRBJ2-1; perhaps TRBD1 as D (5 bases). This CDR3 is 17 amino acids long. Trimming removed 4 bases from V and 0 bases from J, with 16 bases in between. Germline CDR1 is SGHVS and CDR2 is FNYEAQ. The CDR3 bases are TGTGCCAGCAGCTCACTTAGACAGCTTAACTCCTACAATGAGCAGTTCTTC. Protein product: CASSSLRQLNSYNEQFF.

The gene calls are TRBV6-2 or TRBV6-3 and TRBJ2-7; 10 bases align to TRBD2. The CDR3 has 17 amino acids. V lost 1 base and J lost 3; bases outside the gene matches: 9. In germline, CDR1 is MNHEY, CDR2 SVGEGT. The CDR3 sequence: CASSYLLGLAEDYEQYF. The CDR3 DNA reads TGTGCCAGCAGTTACTTGTTAGGACTAGCGGAGGACTACGAGCAGTACTTC.

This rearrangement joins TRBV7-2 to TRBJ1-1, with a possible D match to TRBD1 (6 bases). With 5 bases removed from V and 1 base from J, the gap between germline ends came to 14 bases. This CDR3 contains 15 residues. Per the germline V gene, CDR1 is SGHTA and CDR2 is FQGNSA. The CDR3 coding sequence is TGTGCCAGCAGCGTCGGACAGACCCCGAACACTGAAGCTTTCTTT. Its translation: CASSVGQTPNTEAFF.

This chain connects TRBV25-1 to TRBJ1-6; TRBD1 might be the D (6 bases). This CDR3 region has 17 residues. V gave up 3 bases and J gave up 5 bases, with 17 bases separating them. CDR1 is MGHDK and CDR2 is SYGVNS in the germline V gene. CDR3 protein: CASSDQGMFGHNSPLHF. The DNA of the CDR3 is TGTGCCAGCAGTGACCAGGGGATGTTCGGCCATAATTCACCCCTCCACTTT.

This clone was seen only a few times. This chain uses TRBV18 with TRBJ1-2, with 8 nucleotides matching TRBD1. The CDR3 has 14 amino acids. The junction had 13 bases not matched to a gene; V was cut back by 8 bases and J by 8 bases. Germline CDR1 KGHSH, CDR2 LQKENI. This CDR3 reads CASAGQGSSWGYTF. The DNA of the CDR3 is TGTGCCAGCGCAGGACAGGGCTCATCATGGGGCTACACCTTC.

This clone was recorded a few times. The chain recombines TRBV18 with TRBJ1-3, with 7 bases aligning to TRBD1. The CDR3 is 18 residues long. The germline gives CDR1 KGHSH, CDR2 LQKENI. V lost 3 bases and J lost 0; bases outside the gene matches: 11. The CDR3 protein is CASSPTPPGQNSGNTIYF. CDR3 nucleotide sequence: TGTGCCAGCTCACCCACCCCTCCGGGACAGAACTCTGGAAACACCATATATTTT.

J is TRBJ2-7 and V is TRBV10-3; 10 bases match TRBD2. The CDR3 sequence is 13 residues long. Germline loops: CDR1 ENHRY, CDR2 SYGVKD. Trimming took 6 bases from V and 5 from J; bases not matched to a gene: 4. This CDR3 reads CAIRQAGGNEQYF. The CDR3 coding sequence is TGTGCCATCAGACAAGCGGGAGGGAACGAGCAGTACTTC.

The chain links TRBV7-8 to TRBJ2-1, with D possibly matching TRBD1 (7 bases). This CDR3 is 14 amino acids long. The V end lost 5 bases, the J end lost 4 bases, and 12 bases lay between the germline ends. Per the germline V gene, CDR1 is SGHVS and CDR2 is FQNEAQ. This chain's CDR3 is CASSLRGAYNEQFF. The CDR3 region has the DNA TGTGCCAGCAGCCTCAGGGGGGCGTACAATGAGCAGTTCTTC.

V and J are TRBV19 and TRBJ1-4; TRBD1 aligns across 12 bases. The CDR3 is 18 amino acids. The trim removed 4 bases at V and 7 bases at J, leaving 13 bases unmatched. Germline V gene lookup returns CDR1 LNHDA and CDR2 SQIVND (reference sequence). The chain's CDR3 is CASSTRPGQGAGGEKLFF. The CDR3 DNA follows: TGTGCCAGTAGTACCCGCCCGGGACAGGGGGCCGGAGGTGAAAAACTGTTTTTT. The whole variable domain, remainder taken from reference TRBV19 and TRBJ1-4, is DGGITQSPKYLFRKEGQNVTLSCEQNLNHDAMYWYRQDPGQGLRLIYYSQIVNDFQKGDIAEGYSVSREKKESFPLTVTSAQKNPTAFYLCASSTRPGQGAGGEKLFFGSGTQLSVL.

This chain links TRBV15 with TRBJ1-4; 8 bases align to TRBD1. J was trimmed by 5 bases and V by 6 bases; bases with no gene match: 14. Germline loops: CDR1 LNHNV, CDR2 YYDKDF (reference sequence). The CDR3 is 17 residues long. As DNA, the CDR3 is TGTGCCACCAGACAACTACAGGGGGGCCTGTTAAATGAAAAACTGTTTTTT. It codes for CATRQLQGGLLNEKLFF. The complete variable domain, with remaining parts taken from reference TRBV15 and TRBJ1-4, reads DAMVIQNPRYQVTQFGKPVTLSCSQTLNHNVMYWYQQKSSQAPKLLFHYYDKDFNNEADTPDNFQSRRPNTSFCFLDIRSPGLGDTAMYLCATRQLQGGLLNEKLFFGSGTQLSVL.